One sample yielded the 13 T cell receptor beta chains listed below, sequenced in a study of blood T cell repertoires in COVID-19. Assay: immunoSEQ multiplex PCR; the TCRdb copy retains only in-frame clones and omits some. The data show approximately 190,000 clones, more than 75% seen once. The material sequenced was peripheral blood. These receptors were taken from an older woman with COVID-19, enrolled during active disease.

CDR3 coding DNA: TGTGCCAGCAGCTTCGGGACTAGCGGAAATGAGCAGTTCTTC. Residues: CASSFGTSGNEQFF. The chain has TRBV7-9 and TRBJ2-1, with 11 bases fitting TRBD2. Germline lookup yields CDR1 SEHNR and CDR2 FQNEAQ (reference sequence). The CDR3 extends over 14 amino acids. With V trimmed by 3 bases and J by 7 bases, 2 bases remained unmatched.

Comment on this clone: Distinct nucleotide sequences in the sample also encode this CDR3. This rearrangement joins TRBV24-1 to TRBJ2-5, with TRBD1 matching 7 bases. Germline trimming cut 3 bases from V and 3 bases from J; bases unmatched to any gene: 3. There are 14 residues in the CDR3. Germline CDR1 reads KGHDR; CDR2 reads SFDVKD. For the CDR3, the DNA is TGTGCCACCAGTGATCCCACAGGGGAAGAGACCCAGTACTTC. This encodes CATSDPTGEETQYF.

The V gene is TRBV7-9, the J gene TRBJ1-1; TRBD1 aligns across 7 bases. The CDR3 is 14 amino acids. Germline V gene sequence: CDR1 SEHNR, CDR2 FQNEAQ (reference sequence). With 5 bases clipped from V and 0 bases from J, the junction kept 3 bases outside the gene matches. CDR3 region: CASSRGQMNTEAFF. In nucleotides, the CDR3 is TGTGCCAGCAGCCGGGGACAGATGAACACTGAAGCTTTCTTT.

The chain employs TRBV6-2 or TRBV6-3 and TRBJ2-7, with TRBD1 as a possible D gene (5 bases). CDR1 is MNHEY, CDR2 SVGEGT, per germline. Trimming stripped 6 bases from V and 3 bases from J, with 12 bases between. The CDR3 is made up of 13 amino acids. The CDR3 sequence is CASSRGADYEQYF. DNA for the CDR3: TGTGCCAGCAGCCGTGGGGCGGACTACGAGCAGTACTTC.

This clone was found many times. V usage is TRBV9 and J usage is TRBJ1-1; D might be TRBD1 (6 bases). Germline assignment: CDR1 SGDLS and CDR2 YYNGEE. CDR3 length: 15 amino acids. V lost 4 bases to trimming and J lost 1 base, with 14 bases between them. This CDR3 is CASSPTGTPNTEAFF. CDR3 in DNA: TGTGCCAGCAGCCCGACCGGGACACCGAACACTGAAGCTTTCTTT.

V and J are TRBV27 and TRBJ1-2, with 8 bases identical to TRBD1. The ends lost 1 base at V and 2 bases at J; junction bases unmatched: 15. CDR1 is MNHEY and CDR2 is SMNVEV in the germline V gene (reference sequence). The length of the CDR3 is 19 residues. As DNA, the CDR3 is TGTGCCAGCAGTTTATTTGGGCAGGGGGCGCAGTTTAGGAACTATGGCTACACCTTC. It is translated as CASSLFGQGAQFRNYGYTF.

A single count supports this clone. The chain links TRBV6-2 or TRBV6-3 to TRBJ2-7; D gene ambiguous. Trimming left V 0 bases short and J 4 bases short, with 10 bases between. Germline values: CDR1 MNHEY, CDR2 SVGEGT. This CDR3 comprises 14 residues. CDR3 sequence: CASSYSVRDYEQYF. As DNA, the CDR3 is TGTGCCAGCAGTTACTCCGTGAGAGATTACGAGCAGTACTTC.

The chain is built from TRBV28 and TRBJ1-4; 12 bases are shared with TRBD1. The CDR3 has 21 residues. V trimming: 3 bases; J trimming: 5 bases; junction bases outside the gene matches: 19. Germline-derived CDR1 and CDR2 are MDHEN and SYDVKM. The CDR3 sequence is CASSLNHPGQGAQGGNEKLFF. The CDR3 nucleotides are TGTGCCAGCAGTTTGAATCACCCGGGACAGGGGGCACAGGGGGGAAATGAAAAACTGTTTTTT.

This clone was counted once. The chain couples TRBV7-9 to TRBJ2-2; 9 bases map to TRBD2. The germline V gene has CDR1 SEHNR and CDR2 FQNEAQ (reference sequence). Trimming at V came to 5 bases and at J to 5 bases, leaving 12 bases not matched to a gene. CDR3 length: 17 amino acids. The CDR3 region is CASSPGGLAGLTGELFF. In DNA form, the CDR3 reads TGTGCCAGCAGCCCTGGAGGTCTAGCGGGACTTACCGGGGAGCTGTTTTTT. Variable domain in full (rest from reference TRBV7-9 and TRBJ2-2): DTGVSQNPRHKITKRGQNVTFRCDPISEHNRLYWYRQTLGQGPEFLTYFQNEAQLEKSRLLSDRFSAERPKGSFSTLEIQRTEQGDSAMYLCASSPGGLAGLTGELFFGEGSRLTVL.

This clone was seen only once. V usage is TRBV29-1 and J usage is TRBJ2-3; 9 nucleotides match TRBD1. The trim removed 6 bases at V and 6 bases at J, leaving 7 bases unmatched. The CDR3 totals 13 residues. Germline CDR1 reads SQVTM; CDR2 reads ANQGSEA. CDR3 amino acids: CSVRGTGSDTQYF. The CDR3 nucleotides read TGCAGCGTCCGAGGGACAGGGTCGGATACGCAGTATTTT.

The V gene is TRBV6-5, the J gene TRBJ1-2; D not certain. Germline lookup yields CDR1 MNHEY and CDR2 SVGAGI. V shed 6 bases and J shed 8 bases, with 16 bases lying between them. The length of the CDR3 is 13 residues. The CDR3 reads CASSVPDFGGYTF. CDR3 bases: TGTGCCAGCAGCGTCCCGGACTTTGGGGGCTACACCTTC.

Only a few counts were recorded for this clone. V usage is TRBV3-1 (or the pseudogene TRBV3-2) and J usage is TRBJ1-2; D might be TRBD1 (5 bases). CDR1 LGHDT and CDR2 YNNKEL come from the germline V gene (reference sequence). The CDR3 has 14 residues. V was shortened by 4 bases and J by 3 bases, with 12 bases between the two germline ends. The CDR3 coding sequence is TGTGCCAGCAGCCCAAGAGGCAGGGACTATGGCTACACCTTC. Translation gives CASSPRGRDYGYTF.

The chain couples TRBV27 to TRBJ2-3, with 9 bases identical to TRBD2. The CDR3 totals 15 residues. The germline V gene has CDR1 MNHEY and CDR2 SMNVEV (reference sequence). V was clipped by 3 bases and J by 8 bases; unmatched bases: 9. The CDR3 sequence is CASSFEGSGGATQYF. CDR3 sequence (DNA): TGTGCCAGCAGTTTTGAGGGTAGCGGGGGAGCTACGCAGTATTTT.